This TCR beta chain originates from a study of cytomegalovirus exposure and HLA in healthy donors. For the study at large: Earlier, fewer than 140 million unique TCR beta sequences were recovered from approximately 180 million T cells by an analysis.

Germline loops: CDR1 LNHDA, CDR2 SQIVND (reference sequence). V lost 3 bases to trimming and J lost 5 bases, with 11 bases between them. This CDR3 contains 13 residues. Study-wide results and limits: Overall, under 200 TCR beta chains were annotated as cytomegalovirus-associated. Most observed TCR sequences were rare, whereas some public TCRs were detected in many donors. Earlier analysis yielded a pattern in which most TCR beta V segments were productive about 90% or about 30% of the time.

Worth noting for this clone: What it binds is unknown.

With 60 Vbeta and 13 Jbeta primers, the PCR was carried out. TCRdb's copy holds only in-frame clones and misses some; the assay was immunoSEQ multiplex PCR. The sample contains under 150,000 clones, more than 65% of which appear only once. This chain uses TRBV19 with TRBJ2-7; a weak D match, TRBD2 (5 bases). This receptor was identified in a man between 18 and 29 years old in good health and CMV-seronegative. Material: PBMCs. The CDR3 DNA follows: TGTGCCAGTAGTATCAGCCACGGGAACGAGCAGTACTTC. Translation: CASSISHGNEQYF.